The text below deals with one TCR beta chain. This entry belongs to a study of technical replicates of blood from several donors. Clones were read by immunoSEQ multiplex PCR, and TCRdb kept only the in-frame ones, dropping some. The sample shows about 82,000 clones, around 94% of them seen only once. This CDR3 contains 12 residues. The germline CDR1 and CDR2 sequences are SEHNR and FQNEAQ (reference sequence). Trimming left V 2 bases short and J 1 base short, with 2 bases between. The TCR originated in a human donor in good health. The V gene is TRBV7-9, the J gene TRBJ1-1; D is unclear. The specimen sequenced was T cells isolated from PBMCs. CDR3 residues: CASSLQNTEAFF. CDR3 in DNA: TGTGCCAGCAGCTTACAGAACACTGAAGCTTTCTTT.